The 15 T cell receptor beta chains below all came from one sample that was sequenced in a study of T cell clonotyping in hematopoietic cell transplantation. Sample time point: recipient sample about 28 days before transplant, after cytoreduction. TCRdb's copy holds only in-frame clones and misses some; the assay was immunoSEQ multiplex PCR. The table records about 45,000 clones, roughly 80% of them present only once. Sequences were derived from peripheral blood mononuclear cells, sampled before stem cell transplant. The receptor set was obtained from a man aged 60-69 years with myelodysplastic syndrome. Some clones in this sample may be carry-over from other donors' samples.

The V call is TRBV28, the J call TRBJ1-6; 7 bases line up with TRBD1. The V and J ends lost 10 bases and 7 bases, in that order; junction bases with no gene match: 13. The CDR3 contains 15 residues. From germline, CDR1 is MDHEN and CDR2 SYDVKM. The CDR3 is CATRGVLLTNSPLHF. The CDR3 bases are TGTGCCACCAGGGGGGTCCTCCTGACCAATTCACCCCTCCACTTT.

The CDR3 spells CASSLGGSYNSPLHF. The CDR3 region has the DNA TGTGCCAGCAGCCTGGGGGGTTCCTATAATTCACCCCTCCACTTT. The rearrangement joins TRBV7-2 to TRBJ1-6; D possibly corresponds to TRBD1 (5 bases). CDR3 length equals 15 residues. In germline, CDR1 is SGHTA, CDR2 FQGNSA. The V gene lost 5 bases and the J gene lost 1 base, with 9 bases spanning the gap.

CDR3 amino acids: CASSYYRGGTYNEQFF. Here the CDR3 DNA reads TGTGCCAGCAGCTACTACAGGGGAGGGACCTACAATGAGCAGTTCTTC. The V gene is TRBV5-8, the J gene TRBJ2-1, with D tentatively TRBD1 or TRBD2 (7 bases each). This CDR3 region has 16 residues. Trimming removed 3 bases at V and 2 bases at J, with 15 bases between. Germline lookup yields CDR1 SGHTS and CDR2 YDEGEE.

The rearrangement links TRBV27 to TRBJ2-1; tentatively, D is TRBD1 (6 bases). Germline V gene sequence: CDR1 MNHEY, CDR2 SMNVEV (reference sequence). The CDR3 extends over 14 amino acids. V gave up 2 bases and J gave up 9 bases, with 14 bases separating them. The CDR3 reads CASSLGRGMGEQFF. DNA for the CDR3: TGTGCCAGCAGTTTAGGCAGGGGTATGGGTGAGCAGTTCTTC.

The J gene is TRBJ2-2, the V gene TRBV9; D ambiguous. This CDR3 comprises 14 residues. V lost 0 bases and J 0 bases, leaving 3 bases between the germline ends. Germline assignment: CDR1 SGDLS and CDR2 YYNGEE. CDR3 DNA sequence: TGTGCCAGCAGCGTAGGCCCGAACACCGGGGAGCTGTTTTTT. Its protein product is CASSVGPNTGELFF.

This chain uses TRBV28 with TRBJ1-3; D is uncertain. Trimming cost V 8 bases and J 2 bases, with 13 bases left between them. Per germline, CDR1 MDHEN and CDR2 SYDVKM. The CDR3 extends over 14 amino acids. CDR3 protein: CASGRPRAGNTIYF. Here the CDR3 DNA reads TGTGCCAGCGGTAGACCGAGGGCTGGAAACACCATATATTTT.

The chain links TRBV27 to TRBJ1-2; 12 bases are shared with TRBD1. Per the germline V gene, CDR1 is MNHEY and CDR2 is SMNVEV (reference sequence). J gave up 8 bases and V 3 bases, and 10 bases lay outside the gene matches. There are 16 residues in the CDR3. CDR3 DNA: TGTGCCAGCAGTTTTGGGACAGGGGGCTCCTGGGACGGCTACACCTTC. Encoded protein: CASSFGTGGSWDGYTF.

The chain combines TRBV5-1 with TRBJ2-1, with 10 bases aligning to TRBD2. The junction had 3 bases not matched to a gene; V was cut back by 2 bases and J by 4 bases. CDR1 SGHRS and CDR2 YFSETQ come from the germline V gene. This CDR3 is 15 amino acids long. The CDR3, as DNA: TGCGCCAGCAGCTTCGTAGCGGGGGGATACAATGAGCAGTTCTTC. This codes for CASSFVAGGYNEQFF. Based on the CDR3 plus reference TRBV5-1 and TRBJ2-1, the full variable domain is KAGVTQTPRYLIKTRGQQVTLSCSPISGHRSVSWYQQTPGQGLQFLFEYFSETQRNKGNFPGRFSGRQFSNSRSEMNVSTLELGDSALYLCASSFVAGGYNEQFFGPGTRLTVL.

The chain combines TRBV7-2 with TRBJ2-1, with 8 positions matching TRBD1. The CDR3 is made up of 14 amino acids. Germline-derived CDR1 and CDR2 are SGHTA and FQGNSA. J lost 8 bases, V lost 5 bases, and 8 bases had no gene match. The CDR3 DNA follows: TGTGCCAGCAGCCCAGGACAGGGTGGCCATGAGCAGTTCTTC. Its translation is CASSPGQGGHEQFF.

The V gene is TRBV28, the J gene TRBJ2-2; possibly TRBD1 or TRBD2 for D (5 bases each). The CDR3 sequence is 15 residues long. Germline CDR1 and CDR2: MDHEN and SYDVKM. V lost 11 bases, J lost 7 bases, and 23 bases lay in between. Here the CDR3 DNA reads TGTGCCGTATCGACGGGGAGTTATGGGGGCGGGGAGCTGTTTTTT. It encodes CAVSTGSYGGGELFF.

This clone was recorded only once. The V call is TRBV5-5, the J call TRBJ2-7; D is perhaps TRBD2 (7 bases). Germline CDR1 reads SGHKS; CDR2 reads YYEKEE (reference sequence). V lost 6 bases and J lost 5, with 15 bases in between. This CDR3 is built from 13 residues. This chain's CDR3 is CASTPRGDNEQYF. The CDR3 coding sequence is TGTGCCAGCACTCCCCGGGGGGACAACGAGCAGTACTTC.

The J gene is TRBJ2-3, the V gene TRBV11-3; D is perhaps TRBD2 (5 bases). The CDR3 has 16 amino acids. The V end lost 5 bases, the J end lost 5 bases, and 20 bases lay between the germline ends. Looked up from germline, CDR1 is SGHNT and CDR2 is YENEEA. The CDR3 sequence: CASSQAGGVGQDTQYF. The CDR3 region has the DNA TGTGCCAGCAGCCAGGCGGGTGGGGTAGGCCAAGATACGCAGTATTTT.

The V and J genes are TRBV5-1 and TRBJ2-2; D is perhaps TRBD2 (6 bases). CDR3 length: 13 residues. CDR1 is SGHRS and CDR2 is YFSETQ in the germline V gene. V was shortened by 3 bases and J by 5 bases, with 8 bases between the two germline ends. The CDR3 bases are TGCGCCAGCAGCTGGGACTTAACCGGGGAGCTGTTTTTT. Its protein product is CASSWDLTGELFF.

V and J are TRBV19 and TRBJ1-1; no clear D gene. The CDR3 loop spans 13 amino acids. Germline CDR1 reads LNHDA; CDR2 reads SQIVND (reference sequence). V lost 2 bases and J 3 bases, leaving 7 bases between the germline ends. The CDR3 nucleotides read TGTGCCAGTAGTATAAGCCGAGACACTGAAGCTTTCTTT. This encodes CASSISRDTEAFF. Full variable domain (rest looked up from reference TRBV19 and TRBJ1-1): DGGITQSPKYLFRKEGQNVTLSCEQNLNHDAMYWYRQDPGQGLRLIYYSQIVNDFQKGDIAEGYSVSREKKESFPLTVTSAQKNPTAFYLCASSISRDTEAFFGQGTRLTVV.

The chain links TRBV28 to TRBJ1-3; D gene unclear. This CDR3 is 14 amino acids long. Trimming left V 5 bases short and J 5 bases short, with 13 bases between. Looked up from germline, CDR1 is MDHEN and CDR2 is SYDVKM. The CDR3 sequence: CASSLVPGRNTIYF. The CDR3 region has the DNA TGTGCCAGCAGTCTTGTCCCGGGGAGAAACACCATATATTTT.